Listed here are 3 T cell receptor beta chains from one sample, sequenced in a study of blood T cell repertoires in COVID-19. TCRdb keeps only in-frame clones here, not all; method: immunoSEQ multiplex PCR. The profile shows roughly 350,000 clones, around nine tenths of them singletons. The sequencing sample was made of peripheral blood. Source of these receptors: a woman aged 18-29 years who had recovered from COVID-19.

The count of this clone is one. The chain links TRBV6-1 to TRBJ2-1; weak D call: TRBD1 (6 bases). Deletions cut 3 bases from V and 5 bases from J, with 14 bases between. CDR1 is MNHNS and CDR2 is SASEGT in the germline V gene. CDR3 size: 15 residues. The CDR3 DNA follows: TGTGCCAGCAGTGACCTTTTGGCAGGGGACAATGAGCAGTTCTTC. Translating gives CASSDLLAGDNEQFF.

The genes are TRBV5-6 and TRBJ2-1, with 13 bases lining up with TRBD2. CDR3 length: 16 residues. V shed 1 base, J shed 4 bases, and the junction held 2 bases outside the gene matches. The germline CDR1 and CDR2 sequences are SGHDT and YYEEEE. CDR3 amino acids: CASSLKTSGGYNEQFF. CDR3 DNA: TGTGCCAGCAGCTTGAAGACTAGCGGGGGGTACAATGAGCAGTTCTTC.

The chain uses TRBV4-3 and TRBJ2-1; 10 bases align to TRBD2. The CDR3 extends over 15 amino acids. V lost 3 bases and J lost 4; bases outside the gene matches: 3. Germline V gene sequence: CDR1 LGHNA, CDR2 YSLEER. CDR3 sequence reads: CASSHPSGGYNEQFF. The CDR3 DNA is TGCGCCAGCAGCCACCCTAGCGGGGGTTACAATGAGCAGTTCTTC.